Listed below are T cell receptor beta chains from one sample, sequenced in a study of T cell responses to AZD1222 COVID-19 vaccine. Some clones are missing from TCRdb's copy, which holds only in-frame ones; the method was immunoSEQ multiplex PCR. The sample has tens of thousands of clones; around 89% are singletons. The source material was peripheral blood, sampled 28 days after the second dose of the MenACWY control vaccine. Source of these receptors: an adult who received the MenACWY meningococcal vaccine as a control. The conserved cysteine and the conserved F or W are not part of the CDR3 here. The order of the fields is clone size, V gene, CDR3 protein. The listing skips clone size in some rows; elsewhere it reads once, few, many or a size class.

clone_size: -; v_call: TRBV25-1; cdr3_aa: ASSSNAGADTIY
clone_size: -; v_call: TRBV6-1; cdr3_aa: ASSESSGLGETQY
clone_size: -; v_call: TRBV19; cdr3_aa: ASCRTSSGVPQH
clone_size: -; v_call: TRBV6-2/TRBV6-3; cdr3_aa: ASSLRDRAVGEQY
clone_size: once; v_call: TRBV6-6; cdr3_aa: ASSYGPGGPTDTQY
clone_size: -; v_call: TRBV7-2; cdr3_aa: ASSPAAGDGYT
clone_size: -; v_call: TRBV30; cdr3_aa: AWSLGGYGYT
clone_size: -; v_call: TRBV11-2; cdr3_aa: ASSLNPGDTQY
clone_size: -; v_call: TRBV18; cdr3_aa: ASSPAGISSYNEQF
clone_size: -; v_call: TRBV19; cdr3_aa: ASSIQLDSSFGNEQF
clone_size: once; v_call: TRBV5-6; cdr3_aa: ASSPQEADYGYT